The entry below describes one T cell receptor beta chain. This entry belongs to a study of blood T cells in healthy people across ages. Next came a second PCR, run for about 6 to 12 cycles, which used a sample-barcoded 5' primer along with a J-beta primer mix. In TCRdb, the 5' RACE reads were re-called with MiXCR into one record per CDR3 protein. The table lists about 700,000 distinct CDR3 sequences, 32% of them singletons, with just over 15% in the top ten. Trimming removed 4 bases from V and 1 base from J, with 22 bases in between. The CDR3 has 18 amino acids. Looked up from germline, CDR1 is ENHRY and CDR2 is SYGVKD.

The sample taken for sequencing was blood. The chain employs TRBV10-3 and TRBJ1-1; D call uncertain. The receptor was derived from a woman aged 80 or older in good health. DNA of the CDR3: TGTGCCATCAGTGGGGCCCCCGAAGTGGTGTCTGAGAACACTGAAGCTTTCTTT. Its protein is CAISGAPEVVSENTEAFF.